This TCR beta chain was documented in a study of cytomegalovirus exposure and HLA in healthy donors (dated by TCRdb to 2017 to 2019). Broadly, across the study: A later analysis indicated that the 95 to 150 validation repertoires were generated on the platform also employed for the approximately 690 repertoires of the first cohort. The study aimed to test whether signatures of past pathogen exposure could be identified by cataloging public T cell receptors. In addition to the first cohort of 500 to 850 subjects, a separate validation cohort of approximately 110 different subjects was used. To predict cytomegalovirus infection status, the study combined high-throughput TCR immunosequencing, statistical association of individual TCRs with disease status, and machine learning.

Separate from the approximately 700-subject first cohort, the validation cohort of about 120 subjects was the group to which the donors belonged. The method was the immunoSEQ multiplex PCR assay. For the original study's pipeline: A statistical classification framework was developed to diagnose cytomegalovirus status using the catalog of TCR beta chain sequences. TCRdb limited this immuneACCESS table to in-frame rearrangements with V and J called. A share of clones is missing; checked studies link under half to unresolved V genes, and the rest is unexplained. V and J calls plus clone size are reproduced from that table; the DNA served to infer D and trimming. The sample profile shows around 150,000 clones; around nine tenths of them were found once. In total, the top ten clones hold 4% to 4.5% of the sample. CDR1 and CDR2 are read off the germline V gene as SGHVS and FQNEAQ. The junction shows trimming of 8 bases on V and 9 bases on J, and the gene matches do not reach 7 bases of it. Counted from cysteine to phenylalanine, this CDR3 has 13 amino acids. Only the CDR3 DNA is retained, 39 bases long and in frame from the first base.

On the study overall, not on this receptor specifically: In both the original and validation cohorts, the classifier was reported to diagnose cytomegalovirus status with high specificity and sensitivity. The study listed 150 to 200 TCR beta chains as associated with cytomegalovirus. Most TCR sequences were observed very rarely across donors, whereas some public TCRs were present in many individuals. In vitro tests confirmed that a few of the cytomegalovirus-associated TCR beta chains recognize cytomegalovirus antigens. A later analysis found that TCRs clustered in the first cohort also tended to co-occur in the approximately 120 validation repertoires, with 94% of cluster scores above 0. The authors suggested that the approach could potentially be extended to other disease states and immunological phenotypes. A later analysis had no HLA typing for the validation cohort, so co-occurrence there was scored across all 120 or so repertoires.

With regard to this clone: The specificity of this receptor is unknown. Base qualities are not at hand, and no much larger clone is one base apart.

This receptor was taken from a man in his late teens or twenties in good health and CMV-seropositive. The sequence links TRBV7-8 to TRBJ2-4; the central 10 bases match TRBD2. The material sequenced was PBMCs. The CDR3 here reads CASGLAGESIQYF. In nucleotides, the sequence is TGTGCCAGCGGGCTAGCGGGAGAGAGCATTCAGTACTTC.